The rows below give T cell receptor beta chains drawn from one sample of a study of T cells after yellow fever vaccination. TCRdb re-called the 5' RACE reads with MiXCR, one entry per CDR3 protein. The sample holds about 340,000 distinct CDR3 sequences, 4% seen once. Specimen: PBMCs, collected 5 days after the yellow fever booster vaccination. The source is a young man who received the YFV17D yellow fever vaccine. The CDR3 runs from the conserved cysteine through the conserved F or W. The order of the fields is J gene, D gene, V gene, clone size, CDR3 DNA, CDR3 protein. A D gene is named only where the DNA matches it firmly. Clone size appears in some rows only: once, few, many, or a class for an expanded clone.

J gene: TRBJ1-5
D gene: .
V gene: TRBV9
clone size: .
CDR3 DNA: TGTGCCAGCAGCGTAGATTTAGGTCAGCCCCAGCATTTT
CDR3 protein: CASSVDLGQPQHF

J gene: TRBJ2-3
D gene: .
V gene: TRBV4-3
clone size: few
CDR3 DNA: TGCGCCAGCAGCCCCGTTTGGGGGGGGGGCCTAACAGATACGCAGTATTTT
CDR3 protein: CASSPVWGGGLTDTQYF

J gene: TRBJ1-2
D gene: TRBD1
V gene: TRBV6-5
clone size: .
CDR3 DNA: TGTGCCAGCAGTTACGCCGGACAGGGCTTGCTCGGCTACACCTTC
CDR3 protein: CASSYAGQGLLGYTF

J gene: TRBJ2-1
D gene: .
V gene: TRBV20-1
clone size: .
CDR3 DNA: TGCAGTGCAACGGGGCACAATGAGCAGTTCTTC
CDR3 protein: CSATGHNEQFF

J gene: TRBJ2-2
D gene: .
V gene: TRBV24-1
clone size: many
CDR3 DNA: TGTGCCACCAGTGATTTGCTGGACACCGGGGAGCTGTTTTTT
CDR3 protein: CATSDLLDTGELFF

J gene: TRBJ2-5
D gene: .
V gene: TRBV14
clone size: .
CDR3 DNA: TGTGCCAGCAGCCATACCGGGACCAAGGGGACCCAGTACTTC
CDR3 protein: CASSHTGTKGTQYF

J gene: TRBJ2-1
D gene: .
V gene: TRBV6-6
clone size: .
CDR3 DNA: TGTGCCACCACTAGGGGGTACAATGAGCATTTCTTC
CDR3 protein: CATTRGYNEHFF

J gene: TRBJ1-3
D gene: .
V gene: TRBV5-4
clone size: few
CDR3 DNA: TGTGCCAGCAGCTTGGGAGGGGGAATCCACGGAAACACCATATATTTT
CDR3 protein: CASSLGGGIHGNTIYF

J gene: TRBJ2-1
D gene: .
V gene: TRBV11-1
clone size: .
CDR3 DNA: TGTGCCAGCAGCTCCTCCGGGGGGCGAACCTACAATGAGCAGTTCTTC
CDR3 protein: CASSSSGGRTYNEQFF

J gene: TRBJ1-4
D gene: .
V gene: TRBV6-1
clone size: .
CDR3 DNA: TGTGCCAGCAGTGAAGCGCTAGGGCAACAAAAACTGTTTTTT
CDR3 protein: CASSEALGQQKLFF

J gene: TRBJ2-1
D gene: .
V gene: TRBV19
clone size: many
CDR3 DNA: TGTGCCAGTAGTATAGCCGGTAGAGAGGGTGAGCAGTTCTTC
CDR3 protein: CASSIAGREGEQFF

J gene: TRBJ2-5
D gene: TRBD1
V gene: TRBV4-1
clone size: .
CDR3 DNA: TGCGCCAGCAGCCCTAGGGACAGCCTATCCCAAGAGACCCAGTACTTC
CDR3 protein: CASSPRDSLSQETQYF

J gene: TRBJ2-1
D gene: TRBD1
V gene: TRBV7-6
clone size: few
CDR3 DNA: TGTGCCAGCAGCAGTATACCGGGACAGGGAGGGAATGAGCAGTTCTTC
CDR3 protein: CASSSIPGQGGNEQFF

J gene: TRBJ2-3
D gene: .
V gene: TRBV29-1
clone size: .
CDR3 DNA: TGCAGCGTTGAATCTGATTTCACAGATACGCAGTATTTT
CDR3 protein: CSVESDFTDTQYF

J gene: TRBJ1-5
D gene: .
V gene: TRBV28
clone size: many
CDR3 DNA: TGTGCCAGCAGGGGAAAGAGAAATCAGCCCCAGCATTTT
CDR3 protein: CASRGKRNQPQHF

J gene: TRBJ2-5
D gene: TRBD2
V gene: TRBV20-1
clone size: few
CDR3 DNA: TGCAGTGCTAGAGATCTGCCTAGCGGGCATCAAGAGACCCAGTACTTC
CDR3 protein: CSARDLPSGHQETQYF

J gene: TRBJ2-3
D gene: TRBD1
V gene: TRBV7-9
clone size: few
CDR3 DNA: TGTGCCAGCAGCACTAACAGGGGGCGCCCAGATACGCAGTATTTT
CDR3 protein: CASSTNRGRPDTQYF

J gene: TRBJ1-2
D gene: .
V gene: TRBV7-2
clone size: many
CDR3 DNA: TGTGCCAGCAGCCCGCCTTCAGCGTTTAACTATGGCTACACCTTC
CDR3 protein: CASSPPSAFNYGYTF

J gene: TRBJ1-1
D gene: TRBD1
V gene: TRBV7-9
clone size: .
CDR3 DNA: TGTGCCAGCAGCTCCGAAGGACAGGGGCAAGCTTTCTTT
CDR3 protein: CASSSEGQGQAFF

J gene: TRBJ2-7
D gene: TRBD1
V gene: TRBV7-6
clone size: many
CDR3 DNA: TGTGCCAGCAGCGTAGGACAGGCCAAGCAGTACTTC
CDR3 protein: CASSVGQAKQYF

J gene: TRBJ2-1
D gene: .
V gene: TRBV27
clone size: .
CDR3 DNA: TGTGCCAGCAGGAGACAATCCTACAATGAGCAGTTCTTC
CDR3 protein: CASRRQSYNEQFF

J gene: TRBJ2-3
D gene: .
V gene: TRBV10-3
clone size: many
CDR3 DNA: TGTGCCATTACCACATATCCCCACCGACCTGATGCGGATACGCAGTATTTT
CDR3 protein: CAITTYPHRPDADTQYF

J gene: TRBJ1-1
D gene: .
V gene: TRBV7-2
clone size: many
CDR3 DNA: TGTGCCTGGAGGGGTAGTTTGAACACTGAAGCTTTCTTT
CDR3 protein: CAWRGSLNTEAFF

J gene: TRBJ1-2
D gene: .
V gene: TRBV18
clone size: .
CDR3 DNA: TGTGCCAGCTCACCACCGATGGCCTATGGCTACACCTTC
CDR3 protein: CASSPPMAYGYTF

J gene: TRBJ2-3
D gene: .
V gene: TRBV6-1
clone size: few
CDR3 DNA: TGTGCCAGCAGTGAATTGGGGCCTTCAGATACGCAGTATTTT
CDR3 protein: CASSELGPSDTQYF

J gene: TRBJ1-1
D gene: TRBD1
V gene: TRBV5-4
clone size: .
CDR3 DNA: TGTGCCAGCAGCAAAACCCTGGGACAGAGGCCTGAAGCTTTCTTT
CDR3 protein: CASSKTLGQRPEAFF

J gene: TRBJ2-3
D gene: .
V gene: TRBV7-2
clone size: many
CDR3 DNA: TGTGCCAGCAACCCAGGGGGGGTTCCCACAGATACGCAGTATTTT
CDR3 protein: CASNPGGVPTDTQYF

J gene: TRBJ1-1
D gene: TRBD1
V gene: TRBV28
clone size: few
CDR3 DNA: TGTGCCAGCAGACATGGACAGGTCACTGAAGCTTTCTTT
CDR3 protein: CASRHGQVTEAFF

J gene: TRBJ2-5
D gene: .
V gene: TRBV7-9
clone size: many
CDR3 DNA: TGTGCCAGCAGCTCCACCCGGACAGTCCAGTACTTC
CDR3 protein: CASSSTRTVQYF